These 19 T cell receptor beta chains share one sample of origin, sequenced in a study of regulatory T cells in long-lasting Graves disease. According to the study, TCR beta libraries were built with iRepertoire HTBI primers and CDR3-region Arm-PCR. TCRdb re-called the multiplex PCR reads through MiXCR, storing one row per CDR3 protein. The data show approximately 380,000 distinct CDR3 sequences, about 20% seen once. Specified time point: persistent/refractory GD, antithyroid drugs over 5 years with positive TRAb. TCR sequences were obtained from RNA taken from PBMCs. This specimen consisted of peripheral blood mononuclear cells (PBMCs), obtained when the disease was refractory, from a patient treated with antithyroid drugs. Receptor source: a female donor with Graves disease.

The chain links TRBV5-5 to TRBJ2-6; D is perhaps TRBD1 (6 bases). V gave up 1 base and J gave up 0 bases, with 11 bases separating them. The CDR3 contains 17 residues. Germline lookup yields CDR1 SGHKS and CDR2 YYEKEE (reference sequence). The CDR3 reads CASSLSGQISGANVLTF. As DNA, the CDR3 is TGTGCCAGCAGCTTGTCGGGACAAATCTCTGGGGCCAACGTCCTGACTTTC.

As regards this clonotype: This is likely a read error, given that the CDR3 carries no conserved phenylalanine or tryptophan at its end. The J gene is TRBJ1-1, the V gene TRBV5-6; D uncertain. Germline assignment: CDR1 SGHDT and CDR2 YYEEEE. V was clipped by 2 bases and J by 3 bases, with 14 bases between them. The length of the CDR3 is 15 residues. For the CDR3, the DNA is TGTGCCAGCAGCTTATTCGAGACAACGGACACTGAAGCTTTCTCT. Translation gives CASSLFETTDTEAFS.

This clonotype showed up many times. The chain employs TRBV6-1 and TRBJ2-7, with D tentatively TRBD2 (5 bases). The V gene's germline CDR1 is MNHNS and CDR2 SASEGT. V lost 8 bases to trimming and J lost 3 bases, with 14 bases between them. CDR3 length equals 13 residues. The CDR3 here is CASGSGSGYEQYF. In DNA, the CDR3 is TGTGCCAGCGGGAGTGGGAGCGGCTACGAGCAGTACTTC.

The chain recombines TRBV7-9 with TRBJ1-1, with D uncertain. The germline V gene has CDR1 SEHNR and CDR2 FQNEAQ (reference sequence). The CDR3 runs to 11 residues. The V gene lost 5 bases and the J gene lost 10 bases, with 11 bases spanning the gap. CDR3 nucleotide sequence: TGTGCCAGCAGCCTGGGGAAACGAGCTTTCTTT. Residues: CASSLGKRAFF. Full variable domain (outside the CDR3, taken from reference TRBV7-9 and TRBJ1-1): DTGVSQNPRHKITKRGQNVTFRCDPISEHNRLYWYRQTLGQGPEFLTYFQNEAQLEKSRLLSDRFSAERPKGSFSTLEIQRTEQGDSAMYLCASSLGKRAFFGQGTRLTVV.

This chain connects TRBV20-1 to TRBJ2-2; D call uncertain. This CDR3 has 15 amino acids. The germline V gene encodes CDR1 DFQATT and CDR2 SNEGSKA (reference sequence). Trimming removed 0 bases at V and 5 bases at J, with 13 bases between. The CDR3 coding sequence is TGCAGTGCTAGAGAGGGTGGCCCCATAACCGGGGAGCTGTTTTTT. Protein: CSAREGGPITGELFF.

The chain links TRBV19 to TRBJ1-1, with 8 bases fitting TRBD1. Looked up from germline, CDR1 is LNHDA and CDR2 is SQIVND (reference sequence). This CDR3 comprises 14 residues. V trimming: 3 bases; J trimming: 3 bases; junction bases outside the gene matches: 3. This CDR3 is CASSIPTGDTEAFF. The CDR3 bases are TGTGCCAGTAGTATCCCGACAGGGGACACTGAAGCTTTCTTT.

The chain employs TRBV4-3 and TRBJ1-5; D perhaps matches TRBD1 (5 bases). V lost 6 bases and J lost 3, with 18 bases in between. This CDR3 spans 16 amino acids. CDR1 is LGHNA, CDR2 YSLEER, per germline. The CDR3: CASRPVPGPLNQPQHF. In nucleotides, the CDR3 is TGCGCCAGCAGACCAGTTCCGGGACCGCTCAATCAGCCCCAGCATTTT.

The table lists this clonotype with a few counts. The J gene is TRBJ2-7, the V gene TRBV3-1, with 8 positions matching TRBD1. The CDR3 consists of 12 residues. CDR1 LGHDT and CDR2 YNNKEL come from the germline V gene (reference sequence). Trimming at V came to 0 bases and at J to 8 bases, leaving 0 bases not matched to a gene. As DNA, the CDR3 is TGTGCCAGCAGCCAAGACAGGGGGCAGCAGTACTTC. Translating it yields CASSQDRGQQYF.

The CDR3 loop reads CASSLGHGLAGADEQFF. For the CDR3, the DNA is TGTGCCAGCAGTTTAGGCCATGGACTAGCGGGAGCAGATGAGCAGTTCTTC. The chain carries TRBV28 and TRBJ2-1; 13 bases line up with TRBD2. This CDR3 has 17 amino acids. Germline values: CDR1 MDHEN, CDR2 SYDVKM. V dropped 2 bases and J dropped 8; count of bases not matched to a gene: 9. The full variable domain, in which reference TRBV28 and TRBJ2-1 provide the parts outside the CDR3, is DVKVTQSSRYLVKRTGEKVFLECVQDMDHENMFWYRQDPGLGLRLIYFSYDVKMKEKGDIPEGYSVSREKKERFSLILESASTNQTSMYLCASSLGHGLAGADEQFFGPGTRLTVL.

The chain joins TRBV20-1 to TRBJ1-5; the D is unclear. V was shortened by 1 base and J by 2 bases, with 12 bases between the two germline ends. Germline V gene data show CDR1 as DFQATT and CDR2 as SNEGSKA (reference sequence). This CDR3 spans 15 amino acids. The CDR3 is CSARGGSDRNQPQHF. DNA of the CDR3: TGCAGTGCTAGAGGCGGGAGTGATCGCAATCAGCCCCAGCATTTT.

The rearrangement uses TRBV13 and TRBJ2-1, with 9 bases identical to TRBD2. Trimming cost V 6 bases and J 8 bases; bases outside gene matches: 11. The length of the CDR3 is 15 residues. Germline CDR1 and CDR2: PRHDT and FYEKMQ (reference sequence). This chain's CDR3 is CASRSIAGGGDEQFF. As DNA, the CDR3 is TGTGCCAGCAGATCAATCGCGGGAGGGGGGGATGAGCAGTTCTTC.

This clonotype was seen many times. The chain joins TRBV7-8 to TRBJ1-1, with TRBD1 identical over 8 bases. This CDR3 comprises 15 residues. From germline, CDR1 is SGHVS and CDR2 FQNEAQ. J gave up 11 bases and V 5 bases, and 16 bases lay outside the gene matches. DNA for the CDR3: TGTGCCAGCAGCCCCGGGGCCCCAGGGGGCCCACAGGCTTTCTTT. This gives the protein CASSPGAPGGPQAFF.

This chain uses TRBV7-2 with TRBJ2-7; tentative D call: TRBD2 (6 bases). The CDR3 length is 16 residues. V lost 2 bases, J lost 4 bases, and 18 bases lay in between. CDR1 SGHTA and CDR2 FQGNSA come from the germline V gene. The CDR3 region has the DNA TGTGCCAGCAGCTTACGGAGGGCGGCTGAGCTTTACGAGCAGTACTTC. Amino acid sequence: CASSLRRAAELYEQYF. The full variable domain, with the rest looked up from reference TRBV7-2 and TRBJ2-7, is GAGVSQSPSNKVTEKGKDVELRCDPISGHTALYWYRQSLGQGLEFLIYFQGNSAPDKSGLPSDRFSAERTGGSVSTLTIQRTQQEDSAVYLCASSLRRAAELYEQYFGPGTRLTVT.

At least ten counts were recorded for this clonotype. In DNA, the CDR3 is TGTGCCAGCAGCCCCTACCCTGACAGGGTGAAGACCCAGTACTTC. As protein: CASSPYPDRVKTQYF. The chain recombines TRBV28 with TRBJ2-5; 7 bases agree with TRBD1. The CDR3 spans 15 residues. Per the germline V gene, CDR1 is MDHEN and CDR2 is SYDVKM. With V trimmed by 6 bases and J by 6 bases, 13 bases remained unmatched.

The V call is TRBV7-9, the J call TRBJ2-5, with 7 bases lining up with TRBD2. J lost 5 bases, V lost 8 bases, and 14 bases had no gene match. The CDR3 extends over 15 amino acids. The germline V gene encodes CDR1 SEHNR and CDR2 FQNEAQ (reference sequence). The CDR3 here is CASGPLAGEGETQYF. CDR3 DNA: TGTGCCAGCGGCCCCCTGGCGGGAGAGGGGGAGACCCAGTACTTC.

This clonotype appeared many times. The rearrangement links TRBV12-5 to TRBJ2-2; 8 bases align to TRBD1. This CDR3 has 14 amino acids. With V trimmed by 6 bases and J by 9 bases, 9 bases remained unmatched. Germline V gene lookup returns CDR1 LGHNT and CDR2 FRNRAP. The CDR3 reads CASGSTGGRRELFF. The CDR3 nucleotides read TGTGCTAGTGGCTCAACAGGGGGACGCCGGGAGCTGTTTTTT.

Ten or more counts support this clonotype. J is TRBJ1-4 and V is TRBV10-3; possible D gene TRBD1, 5 bases. CDR1 and CDR2 from the germline V gene are ENHRY and SYGVKD. The CDR3 length is 17 residues. The ends were cut back, 0 bases at V and 3 bases at J, with 14 bases in the middle. The CDR3 reads CAISESKGKGPNEKLFF. The CDR3 nucleotides read TGTGCCATCAGTGAGTCGAAAGGGAAGGGACCTAATGAAAAACTGTTTTTT.

The rearrangement joins TRBV6-1 to TRBJ1-5, with D tentatively TRBD1 (5 bases). In germline, CDR1 is MNHNS, CDR2 SASEGT. The CDR3 sequence is 17 residues long. Trimming removed 5 bases from V and 5 bases from J, with 22 bases in between. CDR3 nucleotide sequence: TGTGCCAGCAGTCGACATCGAGGAGGGGTTGGGGATCAGCCCCAGCATTTT. Amino acid sequence: CASSRHRGGVGDQPQHF.

The chain links TRBV20-1 to TRBJ2-7; perhaps TRBD1 as D (6 bases). Deletions cut 1 base from V and 2 bases from J, with 15 bases between. This CDR3 contains 15 residues. Per germline, CDR1 DFQATT and CDR2 SNEGSKA (reference sequence). The CDR3: CSARGSRGAPYEQYF. The CDR3 DNA is TGCAGTGCTAGAGGTAGCAGGGGAGCACCCTACGAGCAGTACTTC.